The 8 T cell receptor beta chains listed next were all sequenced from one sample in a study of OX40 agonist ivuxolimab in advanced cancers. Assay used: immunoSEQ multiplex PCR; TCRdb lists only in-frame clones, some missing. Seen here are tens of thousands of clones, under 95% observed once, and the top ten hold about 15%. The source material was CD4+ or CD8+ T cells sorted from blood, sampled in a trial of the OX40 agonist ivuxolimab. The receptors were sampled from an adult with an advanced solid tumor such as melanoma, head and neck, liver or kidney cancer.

In DNA form, the CDR3 reads TGCAGCGTTGAAGATCGAGGGAATGAGCAGTTCTTC. This gives the protein CSVEDRGNEQFF. The chain carries TRBV29-1 and TRBJ2-1; D is possibly TRBD2 (5 bases). Trimming left V 0 bases short and J 7 bases short, with 7 bases between. The CDR3 extends over 12 amino acids. The germline CDR1 and CDR2 sequences are SQVTM and ANQGSEA.

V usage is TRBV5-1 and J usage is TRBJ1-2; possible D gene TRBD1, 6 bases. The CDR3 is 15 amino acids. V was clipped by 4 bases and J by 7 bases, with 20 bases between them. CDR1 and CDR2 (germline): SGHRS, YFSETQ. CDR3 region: CASSPVGTGSAGYTF. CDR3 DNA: TGCGCCAGCAGCCCTGTCGGTACAGGGTCGGCTGGCTACACCTTC.

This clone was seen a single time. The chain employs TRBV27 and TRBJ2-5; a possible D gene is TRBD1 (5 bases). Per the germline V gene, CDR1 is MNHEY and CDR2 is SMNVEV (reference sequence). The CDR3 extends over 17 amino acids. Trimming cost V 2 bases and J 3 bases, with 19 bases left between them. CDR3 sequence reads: CASSLGALGPKEETQYF. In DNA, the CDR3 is TGTGCCAGCAGTTTAGGGGCGTTGGGTCCTAAGGAAGAGACCCAGTACTTC.

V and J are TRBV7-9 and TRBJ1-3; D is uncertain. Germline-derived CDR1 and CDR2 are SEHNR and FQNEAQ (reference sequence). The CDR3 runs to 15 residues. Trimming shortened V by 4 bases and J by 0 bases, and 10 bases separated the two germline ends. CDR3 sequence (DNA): TGTGCCAGCAGCTCCAGTGGGGACTCTGGAAACACCATATATTTT. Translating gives CASSSSGDSGNTIYF.

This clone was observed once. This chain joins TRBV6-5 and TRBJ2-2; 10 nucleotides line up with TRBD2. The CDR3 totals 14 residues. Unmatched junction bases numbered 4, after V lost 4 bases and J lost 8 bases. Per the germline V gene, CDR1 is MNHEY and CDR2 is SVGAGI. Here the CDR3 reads CASSSGTSAGELFF. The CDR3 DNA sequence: TGTGCCAGCAGTTCAGGGACTAGCGCTGGGGAGCTGTTTTTT.

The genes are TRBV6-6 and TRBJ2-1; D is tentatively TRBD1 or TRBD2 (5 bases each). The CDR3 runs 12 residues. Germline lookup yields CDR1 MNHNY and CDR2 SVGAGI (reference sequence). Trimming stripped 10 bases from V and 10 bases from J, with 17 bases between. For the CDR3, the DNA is TGTGCCACCCACGGGGCACTAGGGGAGCAGTTCTTC. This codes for CATHGALGEQFF.

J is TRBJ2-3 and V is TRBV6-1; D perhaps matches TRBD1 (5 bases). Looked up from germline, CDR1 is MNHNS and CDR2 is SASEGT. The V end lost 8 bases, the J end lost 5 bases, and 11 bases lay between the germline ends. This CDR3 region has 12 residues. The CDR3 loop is CASDRFEDTQYF. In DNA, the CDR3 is TGTGCCAGCGACAGATTTGAAGATACGCAGTATTTT.

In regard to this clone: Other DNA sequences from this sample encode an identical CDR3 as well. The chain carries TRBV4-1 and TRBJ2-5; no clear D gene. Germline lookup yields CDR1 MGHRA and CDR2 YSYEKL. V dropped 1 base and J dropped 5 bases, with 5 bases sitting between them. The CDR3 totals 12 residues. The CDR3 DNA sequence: TGCGCCAGCAGCCAAGGAGGCGAGACCCAGTACTTC. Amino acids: CASSQGGETQYF.